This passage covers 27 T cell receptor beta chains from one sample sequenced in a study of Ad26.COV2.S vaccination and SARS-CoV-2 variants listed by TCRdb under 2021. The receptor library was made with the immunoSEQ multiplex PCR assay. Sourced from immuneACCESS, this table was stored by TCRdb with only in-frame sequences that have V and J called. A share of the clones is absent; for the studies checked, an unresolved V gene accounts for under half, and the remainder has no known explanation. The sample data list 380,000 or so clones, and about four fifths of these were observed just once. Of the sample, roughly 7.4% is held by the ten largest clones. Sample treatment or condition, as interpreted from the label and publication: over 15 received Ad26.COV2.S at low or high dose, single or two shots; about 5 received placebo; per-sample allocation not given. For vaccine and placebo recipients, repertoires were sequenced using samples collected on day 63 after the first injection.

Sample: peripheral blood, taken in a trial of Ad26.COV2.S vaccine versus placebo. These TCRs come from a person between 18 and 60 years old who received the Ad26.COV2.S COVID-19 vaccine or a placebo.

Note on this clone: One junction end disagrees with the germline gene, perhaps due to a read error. CDR3 DNA sequence: TGTGCCAGCAGTTTAGTGGGACAGTCCTATGGCTACACCTTC. Its translation is CASSLVGQSYGYTF. The chain carries TRBV7-9 and TRBJ1-2; 7 bases agree with TRBD1. The germline V gene has CDR1 SEHNR and CDR2 FQNEAQ (reference sequence). The CDR3 runs to 14 residues.

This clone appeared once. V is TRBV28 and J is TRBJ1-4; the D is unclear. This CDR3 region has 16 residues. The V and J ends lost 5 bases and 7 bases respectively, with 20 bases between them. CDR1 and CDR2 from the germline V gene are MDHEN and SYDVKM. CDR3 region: CASSLANKGSGEKLFF. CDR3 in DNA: TGTGCCAGCAGTCTAGCCAACAAGGGAAGTGGTGAAAAACTGTTTTTT.

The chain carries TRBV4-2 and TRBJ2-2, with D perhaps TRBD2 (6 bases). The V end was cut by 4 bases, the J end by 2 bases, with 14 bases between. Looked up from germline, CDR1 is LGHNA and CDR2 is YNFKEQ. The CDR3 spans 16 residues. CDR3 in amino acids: CASSLLGGGNTGELFF. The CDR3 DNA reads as TGTGCCAGCAGCCTTCTGGGGGGAGGAAACACCGGGGAGCTGTTTTTT.

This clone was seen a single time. The CDR3: CASSQEHRTNYGYTF. CDR3 DNA sequence: TGCGCCAGCAGCCAAGAACACCGAACTAACTATGGCTACACCTTC. This chain links TRBV4-3 with TRBJ1-2; D gene uncertain. Germline V gives CDR1 LGHNA, CDR2 YSLEER. The CDR3 totals 15 residues. V lost 0 bases to trimming and J lost 0 bases, with 8 bases between them.

CDR3 coding DNA: TGTGCGACGGAAGGGCTGTTTTTT. Translated: CATEGLFF. The V call is TRBV7-9, the J call TRBJ2-2, with D unclear. The CDR3 consists of 8 residues. CDR1 is SEHNR and CDR2 is FQNEAQ in the germline V gene (reference sequence).

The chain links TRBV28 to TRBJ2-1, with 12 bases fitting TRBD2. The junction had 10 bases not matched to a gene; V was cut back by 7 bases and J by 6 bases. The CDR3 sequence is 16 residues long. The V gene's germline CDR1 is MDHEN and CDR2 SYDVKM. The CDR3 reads CASTSSGRARGNEQFF. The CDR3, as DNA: TGTGCCAGCACTTCTAGCGGGAGGGCCCGGGGCAATGAGCAGTTCTTC.

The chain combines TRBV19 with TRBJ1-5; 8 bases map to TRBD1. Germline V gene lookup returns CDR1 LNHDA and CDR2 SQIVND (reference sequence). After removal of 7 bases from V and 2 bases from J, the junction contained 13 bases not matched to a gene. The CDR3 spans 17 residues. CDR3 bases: TGTGCCAGTAACACGGGGGGCAGGGGGCGCCGCAATCAGCCCCAGCATTTT. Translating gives CASNTGGRGRRNQPQHF.

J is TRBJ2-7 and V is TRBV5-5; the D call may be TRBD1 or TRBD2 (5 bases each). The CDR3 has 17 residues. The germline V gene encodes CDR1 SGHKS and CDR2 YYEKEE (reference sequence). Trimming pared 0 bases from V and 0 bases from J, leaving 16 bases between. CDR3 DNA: TGTGCCAGCAGCTTGGGACTCCGGGACCCGAGCTCCTACGAGCAGTACTTC. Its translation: CASSLGLRDPSSYEQYF.

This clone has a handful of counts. This CDR3 is CASSQIGANVLTF. The CDR3 coding sequence is TGTGCCAGCAGCCAAATTGGGGCCAACGTCCTGACTTTC. The V and J genes are TRBV14 and TRBJ2-6; D gene ambiguous. This CDR3 has 13 residues. V was pared by 2 bases and J by 3 bases, with 2 bases between. CDR1 SGHDN and CDR2 FVKESK come from the germline V gene.

The CDR3 protein is CASSREESSYEQYF. CDR3 DNA sequence: TGTGCCAGCTCACGGGAGGAGAGCTCCTACGAGCAGTACTTC. V is TRBV18 and J is TRBJ2-7; TRBD2 might be the D (6 bases). Trimming stripped 4 bases from V and 0 bases from J, with 10 bases between. This CDR3 comprises 14 residues. Germline V CDR1 and CDR2: KGHSH, LQKENI.

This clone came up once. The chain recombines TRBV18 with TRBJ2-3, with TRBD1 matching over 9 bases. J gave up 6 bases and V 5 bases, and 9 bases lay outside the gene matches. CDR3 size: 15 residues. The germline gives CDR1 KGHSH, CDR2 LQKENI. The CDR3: CASSSPGQGKDTQYF. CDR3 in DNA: TGTGCCAGCTCAAGCCCGGGACAGGGTAAGGATACGCAGTATTTT.

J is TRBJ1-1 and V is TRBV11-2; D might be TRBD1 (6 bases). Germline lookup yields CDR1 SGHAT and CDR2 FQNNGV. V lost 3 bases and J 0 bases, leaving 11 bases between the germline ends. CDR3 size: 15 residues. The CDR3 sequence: CASSFGQILNTEAFF. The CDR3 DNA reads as TGTGCCAGCAGCTTTGGACAGATACTGAACACTGAAGCTTTCTTT.

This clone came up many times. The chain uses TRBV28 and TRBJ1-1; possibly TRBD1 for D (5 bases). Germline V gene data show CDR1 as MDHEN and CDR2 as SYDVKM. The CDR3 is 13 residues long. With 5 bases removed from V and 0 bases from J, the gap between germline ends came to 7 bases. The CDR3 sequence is CASSGGMNTEAFF. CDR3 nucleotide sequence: TGTGCCAGCAGTGGGGGAATGAACACTGAAGCTTTCTTT. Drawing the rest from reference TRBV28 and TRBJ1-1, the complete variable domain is DVKVTQSSRYLVKRTGEKVFLECVQDMDHENMFWYRQDPGLGLRLIYFSYDVKMKEKGDIPEGYSVSREKKERFSLILESASTNQTSMYLCASSGGMNTEAFFGQGTRLTVV.

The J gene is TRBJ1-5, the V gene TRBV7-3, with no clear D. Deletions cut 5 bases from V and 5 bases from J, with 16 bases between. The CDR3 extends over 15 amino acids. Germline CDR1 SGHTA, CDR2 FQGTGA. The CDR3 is CASSPRTDNDQPQHF. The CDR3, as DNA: TGTGCCAGCAGCCCTCGGACTGACAATGATCAGCCCCAGCATTTT.

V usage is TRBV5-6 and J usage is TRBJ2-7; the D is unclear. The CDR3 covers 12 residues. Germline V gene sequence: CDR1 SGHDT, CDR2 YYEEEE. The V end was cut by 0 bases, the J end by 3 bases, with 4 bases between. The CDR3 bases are TGTGCCAGCAGCTTGGTCAACTACGAGCAGTACTTC. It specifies CASSLVNYEQYF.

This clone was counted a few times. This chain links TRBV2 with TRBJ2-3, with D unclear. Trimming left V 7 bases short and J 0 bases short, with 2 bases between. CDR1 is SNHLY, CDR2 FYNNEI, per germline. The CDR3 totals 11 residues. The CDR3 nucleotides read TGTGCCAGCACGAGCACAGATACGCAGTATTTT. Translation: CASTSTDTQYF. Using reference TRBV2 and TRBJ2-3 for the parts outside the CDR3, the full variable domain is EPEVTQTPSHQVTQMGQEVILRCVPISNHLYFYWYRQILGQKVEFLVSFYNNEISEKSEIFDDQFSVERPDGSNFTLKIRSTKLEDSAMYFCASTSTDTQYFGPGTRLTVL.

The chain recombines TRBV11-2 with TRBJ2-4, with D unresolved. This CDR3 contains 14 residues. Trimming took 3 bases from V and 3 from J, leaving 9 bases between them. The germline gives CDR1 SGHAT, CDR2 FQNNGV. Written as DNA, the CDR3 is TGTGCCAGCAGCTTGAAAGGTGGCAAAAACATTCAGTACTTC. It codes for CASSLKGGKNIQYF.

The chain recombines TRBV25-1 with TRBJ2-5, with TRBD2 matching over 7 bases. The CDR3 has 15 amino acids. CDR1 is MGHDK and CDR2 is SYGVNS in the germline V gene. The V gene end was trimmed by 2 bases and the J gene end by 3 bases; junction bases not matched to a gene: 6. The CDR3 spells CASSEGYGGEETQYF. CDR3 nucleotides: TGTGCCAGCAGTGAAGGGTATGGGGGGGAAGAGACCCAGTACTTC.

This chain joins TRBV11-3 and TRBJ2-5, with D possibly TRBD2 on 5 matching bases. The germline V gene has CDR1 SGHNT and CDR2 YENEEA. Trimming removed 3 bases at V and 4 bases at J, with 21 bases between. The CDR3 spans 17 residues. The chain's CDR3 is CASSFGFLPGLGETQYF. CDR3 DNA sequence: TGTGCCAGCAGCTTTGGGTTTCTTCCGGGGTTGGGAGAGACCCAGTACTTC.

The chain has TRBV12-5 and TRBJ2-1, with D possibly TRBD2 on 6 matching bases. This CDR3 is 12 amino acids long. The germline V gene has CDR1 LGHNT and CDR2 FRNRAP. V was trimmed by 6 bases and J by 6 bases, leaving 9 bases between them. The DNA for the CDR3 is TGTGCTAGTGGGGACTACCTCAATGAGCAGTTCTTC. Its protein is CASGDYLNEQFF.

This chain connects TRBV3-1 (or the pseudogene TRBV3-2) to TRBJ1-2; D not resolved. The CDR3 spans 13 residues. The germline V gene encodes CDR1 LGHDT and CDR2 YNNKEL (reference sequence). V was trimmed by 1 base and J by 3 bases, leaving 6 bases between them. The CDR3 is CASSQAGDYGYTF. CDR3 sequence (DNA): TGTGCCAGCAGCCAAGCCGGTGACTATGGCTACACCTTC.

The CDR3 loop reads CAWSLREGQQETQYF. Written as DNA, the CDR3 is TGTGCCTGGAGCTTACGGGAGGGCCAGCAGGAGACCCAGTACTTC. The chain uses TRBV30 and TRBJ2-5, with 8 nucleotides matching TRBD2. This CDR3 region has 15 residues. Germline lookup yields CDR1 GTSNPN and CDR2 SVGIG (reference sequence). J was trimmed by 5 bases and V by 3 bases; bases with no gene match: 11.

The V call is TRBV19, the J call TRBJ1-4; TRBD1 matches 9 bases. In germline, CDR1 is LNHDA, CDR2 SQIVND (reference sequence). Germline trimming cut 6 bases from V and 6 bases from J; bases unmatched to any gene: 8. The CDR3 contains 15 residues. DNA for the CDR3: TGTGCCAGTAGGCGAAGGACAGGGGACTATGAAAAACTGTTTTTT. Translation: CASRRRTGDYEKLFF.

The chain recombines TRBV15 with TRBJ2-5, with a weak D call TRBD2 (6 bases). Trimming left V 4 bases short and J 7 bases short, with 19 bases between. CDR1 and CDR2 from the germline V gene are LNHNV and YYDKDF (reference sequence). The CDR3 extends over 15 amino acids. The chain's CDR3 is CATSTAGGRSGTQYF. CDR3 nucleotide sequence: TGTGCCACCAGCACGGCCGGTGGGAGGAGTGGGACCCAGTACTTC.

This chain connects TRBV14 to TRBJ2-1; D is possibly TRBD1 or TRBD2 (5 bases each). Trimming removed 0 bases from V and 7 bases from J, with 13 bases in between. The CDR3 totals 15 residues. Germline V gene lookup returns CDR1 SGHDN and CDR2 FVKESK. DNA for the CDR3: TGTGCCAGCAGCCAAGATCGGGGCAGGGTGAATGAGCAGTTCTTC. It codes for CASSQDRGRVNEQFF.

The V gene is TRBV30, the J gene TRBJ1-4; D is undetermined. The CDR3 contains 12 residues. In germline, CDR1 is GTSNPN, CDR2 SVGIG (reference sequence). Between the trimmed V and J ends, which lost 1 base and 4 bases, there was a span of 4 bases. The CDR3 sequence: CAWSAYNEKLFF. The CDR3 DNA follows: TGTGCCTGGAGTGCCTATAATGAAAAACTGTTTTTT.

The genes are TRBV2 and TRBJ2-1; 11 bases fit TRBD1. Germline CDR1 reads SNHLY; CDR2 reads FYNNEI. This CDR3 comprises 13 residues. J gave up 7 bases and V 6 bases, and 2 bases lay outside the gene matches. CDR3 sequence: CASRWDRGNEQFF. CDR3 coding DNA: TGTGCCAGCAGGTGGGACAGGGGGAATGAGCAGTTCTTC. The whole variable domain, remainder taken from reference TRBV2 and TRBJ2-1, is EPEVTQTPSHQVTQMGQEVILRCVPISNHLYFYWYRQILGQKVEFLVSFYNNEISEKSEIFDDQFSVERPDGSNFTLKIRSTKLEDSAMYFCASRWDRGNEQFFGPGTRLTVL.